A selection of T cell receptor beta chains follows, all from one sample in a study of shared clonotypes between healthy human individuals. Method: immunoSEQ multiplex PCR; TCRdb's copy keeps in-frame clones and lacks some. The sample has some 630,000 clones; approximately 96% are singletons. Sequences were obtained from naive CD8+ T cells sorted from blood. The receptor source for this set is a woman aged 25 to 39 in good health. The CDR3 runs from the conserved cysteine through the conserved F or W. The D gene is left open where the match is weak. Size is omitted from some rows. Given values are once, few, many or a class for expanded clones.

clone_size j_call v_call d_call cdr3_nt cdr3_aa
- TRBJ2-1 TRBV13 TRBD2 TGTGCCAGCAGCGGACTAGCGGGAGTTGGGTATGAGCAGTTCTTC CASSGLAGVGYEQFF
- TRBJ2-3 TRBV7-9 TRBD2 TGTGCCAGCGGGTCAACGGGGGGAGATACGCAGTATTTT CASGSTGGDTQYF
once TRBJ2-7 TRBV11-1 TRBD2 TGTGCCAGCAGCCACTGGACTAGCGGGAGCTCCTACGAGCAGTACTTC CASSHWTSGSSYEQYF
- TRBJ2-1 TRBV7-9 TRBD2 TGTGCCAGCAGCTTCCATCTAGCGGGAGAGGTATCCAATGAGCAGTTCTTC CASSFHLAGEVSNEQFF
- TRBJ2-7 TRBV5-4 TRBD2 TGTGCCAGCAGCCTTAGCGGGAGTGGTTACGAGCAGTACTTC CASSLSGSGYEQYF
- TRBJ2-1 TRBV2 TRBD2 TGTGCCAGCAGCTACACTAGCGGGAGCGTCCATGAGCAGTTCTTC CASSYTSGSVHEQFF
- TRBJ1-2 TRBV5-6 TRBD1 TGTGCCAGCAGCCCGGGACAGGACTATGGCTACACCTTC CASSPGQDYGYTF
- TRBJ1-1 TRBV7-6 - TGTGCCAGCAGCTTAGTTGTTAACACTGAAGCTTTCTTT CASSLVVNTEAFF
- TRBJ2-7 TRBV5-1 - TGCGCCAGCAGCTTGGGGCGGGGCAGTGGGGCCTACGAGCAGTACTTC CASSLGRGSGAYEQYF
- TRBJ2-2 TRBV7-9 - TGTGCCAGCAGCACCACACTGGGGGATGACACCGGGGAGCTGTTTTTT CASSTTLGDDTGELFF
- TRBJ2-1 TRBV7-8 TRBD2 TGTGCCAGCTTAGAGCGGGAGGGCCGCAATGAGCAGTTCTTC CASLEREGRNEQFF
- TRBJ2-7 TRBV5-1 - TGCGCCAGCAGCTCCGGGCTACACGGATCGCTCCCCTACGAGCAGTACTTC CASSSGLHGSLPYEQYF
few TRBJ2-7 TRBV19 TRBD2 TGTGCCAGTAGTATAGCTAGCGGGAGCTACGAGCAGTACTTC CASSIASGSYEQYF
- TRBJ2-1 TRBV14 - TGTGCCAGCAGCCAAGGTGGGAGCAGGTACAATGAGCAGTTCTTC CASSQGGSRYNEQFF
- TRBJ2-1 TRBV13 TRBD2 TGTGCCAGCAGCTTAACTAGCGGGAGGTATGAGCAGTTCTTC CASSLTSGRYEQFF
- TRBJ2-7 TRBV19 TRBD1 TGTGCCAGTAGTATCCGGGACAGTGGTTACGAGCAGTACTTC CASSIRDSGYEQYF
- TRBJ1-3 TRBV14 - TGTGCCAGCAGCCATAGCGGAAACACCATATATTTT CASSHSGNTIYF
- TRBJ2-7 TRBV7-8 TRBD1 TGTGCCAGCAGAAAACTACCGGGACAGGGGGTCTACGAGCAGTACTTC CASRKLPGQGVYEQYF
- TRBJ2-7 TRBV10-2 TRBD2 TGCGCCAGCAGTGGAGATGGACTAGCGGTCTACGAGCAGTACTTC CASSGDGLAVYEQYF
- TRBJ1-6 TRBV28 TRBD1 TGTGCCAGCAGAAGACAGGGGAGGAAGGCACCCCTCCACTTT CASRRQGRKAPLHF
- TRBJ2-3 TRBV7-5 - TGTGTCAGAAGCTTAGCGTACGGGGCTAGCACAGATACGCAGTATTTT CVRSLAYGASTDTQYF
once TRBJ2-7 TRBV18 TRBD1 TGTGCCAGCTCACCGGACAGGGCCCTTAGCTACGAGCAGTACTTC CASSPDRALSYEQYF
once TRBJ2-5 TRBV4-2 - TGTGCCAGCAGCCAAGCCATTCGGGGACAAGAGACCCAGTACTTC CASSQAIRGQETQYF
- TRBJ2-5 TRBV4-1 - TGCGCCAGCAGCCAGGAGGGAGCAGGGATAGAGACCCAGTACTTC CASSQEGAGIETQYF
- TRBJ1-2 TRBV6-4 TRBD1 TGTGCCAGCAGTGAAGGGGGCAGTAATAACTATGGCTACACCTTC CASSEGGSNNYGYTF
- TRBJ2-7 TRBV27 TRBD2 TGTGCCAGCAGTTTCCAAGTCCCATTAGCGGGAGACTACGAGCAGTACTTC CASSFQVPLAGDYEQYF
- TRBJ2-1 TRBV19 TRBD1 TGTGCCAGTAGTGAACAGGTAGGGGACAGGGTATACAATGAGCAGTTCTTC CASSEQVGDRVYNEQFF
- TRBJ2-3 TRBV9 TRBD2 TGTGCCAGCAGCGTAACGGGAGGGCCAGATACGCAGTATTTT CASSVTGGPDTQYF
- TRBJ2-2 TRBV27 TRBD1 TGTGCCAGCAGTTCGGGACAGCTGGGCGGGGAGCTGTTTTTT CASSSGQLGGELFF
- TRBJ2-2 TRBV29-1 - TGCAGCGTTGAGGCCGCGAACACCGGGGAGCTGTTTTTT CSVEAANTGELFF